The clone carrying this T cell receptor beta chain came up a few times. The target antigen is unknown. TCRdb ran MiXCR on the 5' RACE reads and lists one entry per CDR3 protein. This sample has roughly 340,000 distinct CDR3 sequences, with 8.7% found just once. This entry belongs to a study of T cells after yellow fever vaccination. Notes on the study in general: Most primary-vaccination clones recurred post-booster (nearly 98% CD4, around 86% CD8).

V lost 8 bases and J lost 4, with 11 bases in between. The CDR3 is made up of 13 amino acids. The germline V gene has CDR1 MNHEY and CDR2 SVGEGT. The V gene is TRBV6-2 or TRBV6-3, the J gene TRBJ2-2; D call uncertain. The receptor was derived from a man in his late teens or twenties who received the YFV17D yellow fever vaccine. This specimen was PBMCs, taken on the day of the first yellow fever vaccination. CDR3 residues: CASVRWGTGELFF. The CDR3 nucleotides are TGTGCCAGCGTGAGGTGGGGCACCGGGGAGCTGTTTTTT.